The present T cell receptor (beta chain) was sequenced within a study of cytomegalovirus exposure and HLA in healthy donors. Overall study results and limits: A few of the chains that were CMV-associated were confirmed in vitro to be specific for CMV antigens.

CDR3 length equals 14 residues. V was trimmed by 3 bases and J by 5 bases, leaving 12 bases between them. Germline assignment: CDR1 SGDLS and CDR2 YYNGEE. Turning to this clone: Antigen: not known.

TCRdb's table, derived via immunoSEQ multiplex PCR, lists solely in-frame clones and lacks some. Of some 170,000 clones listed, more than 75% were seen once; the top ten hold about 7.7%. V and J are TRBV9 and TRBJ2-1; the D is unclear. This clonotype was obtained from a man younger than 45 in good health and CMV-seropositive. The material sequenced was PBMCs. For the CDR3, the DNA is TGTGCCAGCAGCGCTAACCTCAGGAACAATGAGCAGTTCTTC. Its translation is CASSANLRNNEQFF.